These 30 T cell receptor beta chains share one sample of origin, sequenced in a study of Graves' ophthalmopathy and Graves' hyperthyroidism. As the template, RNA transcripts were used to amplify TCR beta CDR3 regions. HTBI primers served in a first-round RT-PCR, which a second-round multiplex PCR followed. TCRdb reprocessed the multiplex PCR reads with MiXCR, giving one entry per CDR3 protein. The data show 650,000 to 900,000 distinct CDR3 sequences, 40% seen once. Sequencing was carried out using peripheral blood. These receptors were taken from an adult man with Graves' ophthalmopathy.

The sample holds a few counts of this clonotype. The CDR3 coding sequence is TGTGCCATCAGTGAGGGGGGGCCGAACACCGGGGAGCTGTTTTTT. Its protein product is CAISEGGPNTGELFF. The chain employs TRBV10-3 and TRBJ2-2; D may correspond to TRBD1 or TRBD2 (6 bases each). In germline, CDR1 is ENHRY, CDR2 SYGVKD. The CDR3 runs to 15 residues. V lost 2 bases and J lost 0, with 7 bases in between.

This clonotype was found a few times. The CDR3 is CASSPRDRGNEQYF. As DNA, the CDR3 is TGTGCCAGCAGCCCCCGCGACAGGGGAAACGAGCAGTACTTC. The genes are TRBV3-1 and TRBJ2-7; 8 bases match TRBD1. Trimming took 4 bases from V and 5 from J; bases not matched to a gene: 7. CDR1 and CDR2 (germline): LGHDT, YNNKEL (reference sequence). CDR3 size: 14 residues.

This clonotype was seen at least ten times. The chain's CDR3 is CASSLSGPYQPQHF. CDR3 DNA: TGTGCCAGCAGCCTATCAGGACCGTATCAGCCCCAGCATTTT. The J gene is TRBJ1-5, the V gene TRBV14; D is unresolved. V was trimmed by 4 bases and J by 5 bases, leaving 12 bases between them. This CDR3 has 14 residues. Germline CDR1 is SGHDN and CDR2 is FVKESK.

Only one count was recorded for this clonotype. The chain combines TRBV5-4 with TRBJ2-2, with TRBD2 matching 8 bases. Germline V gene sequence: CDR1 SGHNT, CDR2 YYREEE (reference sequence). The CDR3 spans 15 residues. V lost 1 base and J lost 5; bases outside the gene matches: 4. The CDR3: CASSLTSGLTGELFF. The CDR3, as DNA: TGTGCCAGCAGCTTGACTAGCGGCCTAACCGGGGAGCTGTTTTTT.

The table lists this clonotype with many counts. CDR3 in amino acids: CASMERQFNSPLHF. The DNA of the CDR3 is TGTGCCAGTATGGAGAGACAGTTTAATTCACCCCTCCACTTT. The rearrangement uses TRBV19 and TRBJ1-6; a possible D gene is TRBD1 (5 bases). V was trimmed by 7 bases and J by 6 bases, leaving 13 bases between them. The CDR3 consists of 14 residues. From germline, CDR1 is LNHDA and CDR2 SQIVND (reference sequence).

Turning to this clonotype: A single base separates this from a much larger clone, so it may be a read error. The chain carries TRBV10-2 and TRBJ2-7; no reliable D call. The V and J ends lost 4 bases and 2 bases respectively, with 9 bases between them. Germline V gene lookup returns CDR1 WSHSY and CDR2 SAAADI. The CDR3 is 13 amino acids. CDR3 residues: CASSGSPPYEQYF. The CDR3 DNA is TGCGCCAGCAGTGGGTCCCCCCCCTACGAGCAGTACTTC.

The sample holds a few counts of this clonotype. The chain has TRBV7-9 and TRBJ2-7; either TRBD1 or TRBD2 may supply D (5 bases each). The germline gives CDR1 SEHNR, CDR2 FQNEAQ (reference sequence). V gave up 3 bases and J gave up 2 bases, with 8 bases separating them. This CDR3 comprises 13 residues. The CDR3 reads CASSLVGAYEQYF. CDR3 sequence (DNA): TGTGCCAGCAGCTTGGTGGGGGCCTACGAGCAGTACTTC.

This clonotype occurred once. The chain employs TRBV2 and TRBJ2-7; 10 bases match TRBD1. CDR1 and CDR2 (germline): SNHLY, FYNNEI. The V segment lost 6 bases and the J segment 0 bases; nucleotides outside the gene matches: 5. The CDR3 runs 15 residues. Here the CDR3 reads CASRHGTGASYEQYF. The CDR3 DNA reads TGTGCCAGCAGACACGGGACAGGGGCCTCCTACGAGCAGTACTTC.

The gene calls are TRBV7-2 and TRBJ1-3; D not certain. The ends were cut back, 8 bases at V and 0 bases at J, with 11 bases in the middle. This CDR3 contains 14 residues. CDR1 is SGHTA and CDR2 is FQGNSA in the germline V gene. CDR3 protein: CASAGSSSGNTIYF. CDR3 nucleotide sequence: TGTGCCAGCGCCGGGTCAAGCTCTGGAAACACCATATATTTT.

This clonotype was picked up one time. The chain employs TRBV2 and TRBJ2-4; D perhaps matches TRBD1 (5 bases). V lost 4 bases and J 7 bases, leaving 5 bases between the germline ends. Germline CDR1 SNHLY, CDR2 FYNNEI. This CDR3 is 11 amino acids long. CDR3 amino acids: CASSAGNIQYF. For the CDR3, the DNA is TGTGCCAGCAGTGCAGGGAACATTCAGTACTTC.

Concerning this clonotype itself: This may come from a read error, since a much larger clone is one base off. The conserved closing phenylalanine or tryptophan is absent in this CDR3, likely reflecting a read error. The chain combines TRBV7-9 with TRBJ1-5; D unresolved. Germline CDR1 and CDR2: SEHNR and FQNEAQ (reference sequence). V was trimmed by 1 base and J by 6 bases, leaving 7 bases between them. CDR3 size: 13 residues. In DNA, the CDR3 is TGTGCCAGCAGCTTAGATGGAGGTCAGCCCCAGCATCTT. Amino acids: CASSLDGGQPQHL.

CDR3 amino acids: CASLQGGSPLHF. CDR3 bases: TGTGCCAGTTTACAGGGAGGTTCACCCCTCCACTTT. The chain joins TRBV25-1 to TRBJ1-6; D possibly corresponds to TRBD1 (6 bases). The germline V gene has CDR1 MGHDK and CDR2 SYGVNS. With 9 bases removed from V and 9 bases from J, the gap between germline ends came to 12 bases. The CDR3 runs 12 residues.

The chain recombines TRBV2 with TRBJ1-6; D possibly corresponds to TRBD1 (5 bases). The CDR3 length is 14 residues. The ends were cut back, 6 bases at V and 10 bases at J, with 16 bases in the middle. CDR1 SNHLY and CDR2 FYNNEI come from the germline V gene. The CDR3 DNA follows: TGTGCCAGCAGACAGATGGGGGAACACTCACCCCTCCACTTT. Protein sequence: CASRQMGEHSPLHF.

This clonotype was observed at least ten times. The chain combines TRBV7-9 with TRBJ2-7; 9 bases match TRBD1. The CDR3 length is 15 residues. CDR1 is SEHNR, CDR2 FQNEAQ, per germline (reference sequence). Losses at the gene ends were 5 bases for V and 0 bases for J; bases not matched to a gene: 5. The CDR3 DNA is TGTGCCAGCAGCCCGGGACAGGGCGTCTCCTACGAGCAGTACTTC. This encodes CASSPGQGVSYEQYF.

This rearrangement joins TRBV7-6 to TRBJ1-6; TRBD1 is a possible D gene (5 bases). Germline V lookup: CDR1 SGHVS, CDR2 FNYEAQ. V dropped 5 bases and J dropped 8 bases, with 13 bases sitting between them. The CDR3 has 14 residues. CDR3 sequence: CASSAGTEDSPLHF. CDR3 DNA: TGTGCCAGCAGCGCCGGGACGGAGGATTCACCCCTCCACTTT.

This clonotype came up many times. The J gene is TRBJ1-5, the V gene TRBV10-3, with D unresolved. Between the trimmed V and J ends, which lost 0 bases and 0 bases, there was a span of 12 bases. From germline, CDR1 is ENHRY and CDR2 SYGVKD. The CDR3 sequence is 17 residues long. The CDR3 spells CAISESRGEISNQPQHF. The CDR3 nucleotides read TGTGCCATCAGTGAGTCTCGCGGAGAAATTAGCAATCAGCCCCAGCATTTT.

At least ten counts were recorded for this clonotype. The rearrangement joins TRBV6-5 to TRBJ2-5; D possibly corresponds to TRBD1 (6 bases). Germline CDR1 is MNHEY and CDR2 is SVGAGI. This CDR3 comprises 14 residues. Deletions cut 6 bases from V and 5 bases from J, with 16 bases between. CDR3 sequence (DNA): TGTGCCAGCAGACGGTCTACAGGGCGTGAGACCCAGTACTTC. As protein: CASRRSTGRETQYF.

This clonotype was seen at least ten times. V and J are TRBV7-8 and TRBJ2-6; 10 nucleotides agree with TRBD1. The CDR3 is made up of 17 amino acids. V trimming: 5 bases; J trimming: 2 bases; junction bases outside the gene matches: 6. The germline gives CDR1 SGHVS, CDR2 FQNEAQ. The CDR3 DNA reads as TGTGCCAGCAGCATCCGACAGGGGGCCGCTGGGGCCAACGTCCTGACTTTC. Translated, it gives CASSIRQGAAGANVLTF.

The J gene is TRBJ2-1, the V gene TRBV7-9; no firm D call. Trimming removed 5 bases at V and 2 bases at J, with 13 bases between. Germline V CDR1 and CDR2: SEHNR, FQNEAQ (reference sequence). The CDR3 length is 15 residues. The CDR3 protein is CASSLDSFAYNEQFF. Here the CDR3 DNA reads TGTGCCAGCAGCCTAGATTCGTTCGCCTACAATGAGCAGTTCTTC. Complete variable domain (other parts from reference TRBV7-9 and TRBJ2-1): DTGVSQNPRHKITKRGQNVTFRCDPISEHNRLYWYRQTLGQGPEFLTYFQNEAQLEKSRLLSDRFSAERPKGSFSTLEIQRTEQGDSAMYLCASSLDSFAYNEQFFGPGTRLTVL.

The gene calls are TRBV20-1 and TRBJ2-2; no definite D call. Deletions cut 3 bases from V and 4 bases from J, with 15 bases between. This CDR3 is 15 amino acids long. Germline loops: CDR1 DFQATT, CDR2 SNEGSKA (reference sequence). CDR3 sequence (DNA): TGCAGTGCTAGGTCGGGCGGCGTCGGCACCGGGGAGCTGTTTTTT. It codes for CSARSGGVGTGELFF.

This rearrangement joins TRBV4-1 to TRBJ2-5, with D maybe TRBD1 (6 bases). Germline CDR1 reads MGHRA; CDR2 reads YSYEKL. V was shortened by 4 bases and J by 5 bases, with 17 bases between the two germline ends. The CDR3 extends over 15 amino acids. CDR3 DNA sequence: TGCGCCAGCAGCCTCAACAGGGTCTCTAAGGAGACCCAGTACTTC. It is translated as CASSLNRVSKETQYF.

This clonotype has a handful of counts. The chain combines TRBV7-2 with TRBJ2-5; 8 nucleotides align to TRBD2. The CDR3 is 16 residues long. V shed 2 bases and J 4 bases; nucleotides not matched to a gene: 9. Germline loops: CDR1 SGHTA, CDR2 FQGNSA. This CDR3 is CASSLRGGGGLETQYF. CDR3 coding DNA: TGTGCCAGCAGCTTACGGGGGGGAGGAGGTTTAGAGACCCAGTACTTC.

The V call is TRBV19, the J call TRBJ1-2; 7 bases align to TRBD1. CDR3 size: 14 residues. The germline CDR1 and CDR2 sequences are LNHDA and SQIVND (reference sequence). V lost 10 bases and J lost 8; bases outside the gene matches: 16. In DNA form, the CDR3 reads TGTGCCAACACCACCCCGACAGGGTTAGGAGGCTACACCTTC. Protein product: CANTTPTGLGGYTF.

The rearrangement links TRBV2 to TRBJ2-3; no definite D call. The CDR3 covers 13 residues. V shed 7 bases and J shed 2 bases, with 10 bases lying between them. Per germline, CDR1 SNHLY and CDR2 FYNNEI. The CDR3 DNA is TGTGCCAGCATCCTCGAGATCACAGATACGCAGTATTTT. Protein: CASILEITDTQYF.

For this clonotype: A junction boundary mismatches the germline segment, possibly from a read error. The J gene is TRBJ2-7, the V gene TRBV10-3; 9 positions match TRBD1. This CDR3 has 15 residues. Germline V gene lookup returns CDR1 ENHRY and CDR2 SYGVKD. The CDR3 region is CASSTSDRGYDEQYF. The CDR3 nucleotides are TGTGCCAGCAGTACCTCGGACAGGGGTTACGACGAGCAGTACTTC.

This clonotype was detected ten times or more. This chain's CDR3 is CASRNYGYTF. Written as DNA, the CDR3 is TGTGCCAGTAGAAACTATGGCTACACCTTC. This chain uses TRBV19 with TRBJ1-2, with D unclear. The CDR3 is made up of 10 amino acids. Trimming left V 6 bases short and J 2 bases short, with 1 base between. Germline CDR1 LNHDA, CDR2 SQIVND (reference sequence).

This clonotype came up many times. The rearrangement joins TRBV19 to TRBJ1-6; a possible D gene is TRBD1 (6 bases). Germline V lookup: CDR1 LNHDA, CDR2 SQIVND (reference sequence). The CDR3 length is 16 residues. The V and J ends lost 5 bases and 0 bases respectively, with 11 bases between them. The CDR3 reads CASSVQGSSYNSPLHF. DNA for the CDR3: TGTGCCAGTAGTGTACAGGGTAGCTCCTATAATTCACCCCTCCACTTT.

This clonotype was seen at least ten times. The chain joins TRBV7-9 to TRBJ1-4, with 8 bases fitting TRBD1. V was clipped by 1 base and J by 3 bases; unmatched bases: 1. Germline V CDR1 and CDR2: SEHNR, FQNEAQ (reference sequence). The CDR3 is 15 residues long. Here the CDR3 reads CASSLDRGSNEKLFF. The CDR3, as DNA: TGTGCCAGCAGCTTAGACAGGGGGTCTAATGAAAAACTGTTTTTT.

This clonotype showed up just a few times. The DNA of the CDR3 is TGTGCCAGCAGCCCCGGACCGGGACGTACGGGCTTGCATGGCTACACCTTC. Translating it yields CASSPGPGRTGLHGYTF. The chain links TRBV5-5 to TRBJ1-2; a possible D gene is TRBD1 (5 bases). The CDR3 covers 17 residues. Germline CDR1 reads SGHKS; CDR2 reads YYEKEE (reference sequence). With 4 bases removed from V and 6 bases from J, the gap between germline ends came to 25 bases.

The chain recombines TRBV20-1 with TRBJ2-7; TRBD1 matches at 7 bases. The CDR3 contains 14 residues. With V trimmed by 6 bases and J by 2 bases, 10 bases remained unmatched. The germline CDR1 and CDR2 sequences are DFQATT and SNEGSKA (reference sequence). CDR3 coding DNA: TGCAGTGCGAGAACCGGGACAGACCCCTACGAGCAGTACTTC. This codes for CSARTGTDPYEQYF.